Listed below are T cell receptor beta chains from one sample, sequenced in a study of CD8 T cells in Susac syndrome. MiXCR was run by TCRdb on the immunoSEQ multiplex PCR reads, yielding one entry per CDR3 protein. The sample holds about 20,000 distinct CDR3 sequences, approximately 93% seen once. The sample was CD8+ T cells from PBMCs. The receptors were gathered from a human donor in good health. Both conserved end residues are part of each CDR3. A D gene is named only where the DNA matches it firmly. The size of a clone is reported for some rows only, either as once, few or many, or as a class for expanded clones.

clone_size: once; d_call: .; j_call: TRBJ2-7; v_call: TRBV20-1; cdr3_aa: CSASPKGLSYEQYF; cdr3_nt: TGCAGTGCTAGTCCGAAGGGGCTCTCCTACGAGCAGTACTTC
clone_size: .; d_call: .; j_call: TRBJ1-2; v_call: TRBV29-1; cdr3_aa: CSVGGPPNYGYTF; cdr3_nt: TGCAGCGTGGGGGGCCCACCTAACTATGGCTACACCTTC
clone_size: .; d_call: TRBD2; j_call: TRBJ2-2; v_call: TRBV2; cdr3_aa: CAIPGLRGTGELFF; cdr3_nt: TGTGCCATTCCGGGACTAAGGGGAACCGGGGAGCTGTTTTTT
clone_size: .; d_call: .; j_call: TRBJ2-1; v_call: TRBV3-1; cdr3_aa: CASSRQRDANNEQFF; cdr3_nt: TGTGCCAGCAGCCGACAGAGAGATGCTAACAATGAGCAGTTCTTC
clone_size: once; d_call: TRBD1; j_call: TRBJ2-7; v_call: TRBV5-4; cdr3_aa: CASSLPTGESYEQYF; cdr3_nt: TGTGCCAGCAGCTTGCCGACAGGGGAATCCTACGAGCAGTACTTC
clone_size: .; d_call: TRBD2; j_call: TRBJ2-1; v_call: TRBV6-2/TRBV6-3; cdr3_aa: CASSYASGGATFLYNEQFF; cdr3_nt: TGTGCCAGCAGTTACGCTAGCGGGGGGGCCACTTTCTTATACAATGAGCAGTTCTTC
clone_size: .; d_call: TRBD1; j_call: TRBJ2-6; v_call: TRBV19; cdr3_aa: CASLDRGHGANVLTF; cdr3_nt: TGTGCCAGTCTTGACAGGGGGCATGGGGCCAACGTCCTGACTTTC
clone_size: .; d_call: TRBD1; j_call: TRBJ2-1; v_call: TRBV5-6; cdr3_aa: CASSLGGQGNEQFF; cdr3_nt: TGTGCCAGCAGCTTGGGGGGACAGGGAAATGAGCAGTTCTTC
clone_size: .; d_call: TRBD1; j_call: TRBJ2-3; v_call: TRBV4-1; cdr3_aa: CASSQDPDRGSLHTDTQYF; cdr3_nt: TGCGCCAGCAGCCAAGATCCGGACAGGGGTTCCCTCCACACAGATACGCAGTATTTT
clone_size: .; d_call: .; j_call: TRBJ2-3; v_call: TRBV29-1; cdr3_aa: CSVTQSTGMDTQYF; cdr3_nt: TGCAGCGTGACCCAGAGCACGGGAATGGATACGCAGTATTTT
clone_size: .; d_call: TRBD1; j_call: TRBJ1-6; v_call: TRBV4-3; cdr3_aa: CASSQEAGTGSSPLHF; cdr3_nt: TGCGCCAGCAGCCAAGAGGCCGGGACAGGCAGTTCACCCCTCCACTTT
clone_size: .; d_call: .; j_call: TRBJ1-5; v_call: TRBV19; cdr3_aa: CASSLRRGSSQPQHF; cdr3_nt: TGTGCCAGTAGCCTCCGGAGGGGCAGCAGTCAGCCCCAGCATTTT
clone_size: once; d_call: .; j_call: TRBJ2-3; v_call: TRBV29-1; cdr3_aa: CSVDKGPRTDTQYF; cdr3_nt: TGCAGCGTTGACAAGGGGCCTCGCACAGATACGCAGTATTTT
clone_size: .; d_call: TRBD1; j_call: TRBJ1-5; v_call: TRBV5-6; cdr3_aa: CASSFGTGGNQPQHF; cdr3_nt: TGTGCCAGCAGCTTCGGGACAGGGGGCAATCAGCCCCAGCATTTT
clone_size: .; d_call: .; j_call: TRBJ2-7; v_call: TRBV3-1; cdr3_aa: CASSQVTGAPYEQYF; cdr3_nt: TGTGCCAGCAGCCAAGTTACTGGGGCCCCCTACGAGCAGTACTTC
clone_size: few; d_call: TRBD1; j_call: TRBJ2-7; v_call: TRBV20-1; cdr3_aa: CSARGRTGGPYEQYF; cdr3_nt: TGCAGTGCTAGAGGCAGAACAGGGGGACCCTACGAGCAGTACTTC
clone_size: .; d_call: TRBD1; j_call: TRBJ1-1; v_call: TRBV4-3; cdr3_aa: CASTPGTGVNTEAFF; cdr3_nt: TGCGCCAGCACGCCGGGAACAGGGGTGAACACTGAAGCTTTCTTT
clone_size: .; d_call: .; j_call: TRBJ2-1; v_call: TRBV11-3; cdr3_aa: CASSPSRPTGKNYNEQFF; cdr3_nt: TGTGCCAGCAGCCCTAGCCGCCCGACAGGTAAAAACTACAATGAGCAGTTCTTC
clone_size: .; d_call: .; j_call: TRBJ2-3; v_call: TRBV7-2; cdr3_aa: CASSSQSSDTQYF; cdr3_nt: TGTGCCAGCTCCAGCCAGTCTTCGGATACGCAGTATTTT
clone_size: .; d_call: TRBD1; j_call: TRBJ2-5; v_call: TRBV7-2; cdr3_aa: CASSSPAGTEKETQYF; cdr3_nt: TGTGCCAGCAGCTCCCCCGCCGGGACAGAGAAAGAGACCCAGTACTTC
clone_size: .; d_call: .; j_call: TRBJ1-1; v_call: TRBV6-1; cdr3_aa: CASSDNTEAFF; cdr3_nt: TGTGCCAGCAGTGATAACACTGAAGCTTTCTTT
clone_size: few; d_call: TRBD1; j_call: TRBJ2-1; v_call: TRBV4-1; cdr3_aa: CASSQVSRGLRNDEQFF; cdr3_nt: TGCGCCAGCAGCCAAGTGTCGAGGGGGCTGAGGAACGATGAGCAGTTCTTC